The 10 T cell receptor beta chains listed next were all sequenced from one sample in a study of shared clonotypes between healthy human individuals. Only in-frame clones appear in the TCRdb table, and some are missing; sequencing was by immunoSEQ multiplex PCR. The sample lists about 1.5 million clones; 95% to 97% were seen once. Sequenced sample: naive CD4+ T cells sorted from blood. Regarding subset: CD45RA+ positively selected. All receptors come from a man aged 25 to 40 in good health.

The J gene is TRBJ2-3, the V gene TRBV6-5; perhaps TRBD2 as D (7 bases). V lost 6 bases and J 6 bases, leaving 16 bases between the germline ends. The CDR3 loop spans 14 amino acids. CDR1 is MNHEY and CDR2 is SVGAGI in the germline V gene. CDR3 region: CASRSDGGPDTQYF. CDR3 DNA: TGTGCCAGCAGGTCGGACGGGGGGCCGGATACGCAGTATTTT.

This clone was seen only once. The same CDR3 can be traced to other DNA sequences in this sample. The genes are TRBV5-1 and TRBJ2-2; a possible D gene is TRBD2 (6 bases). Trimming shortened V by 0 bases and J by 2 bases, and 8 bases separated the two germline ends. The germline gives CDR1 SGHRS, CDR2 YFSETQ. This CDR3 contains 15 residues. CDR3 residues: CASSLAGVNTGELFF. For the CDR3, the DNA is TGCGCCAGCAGCTTGGCGGGGGTTAACACCGGGGAGCTGTTTTTT.

The chain couples TRBV10-2 to TRBJ2-5; the D is unclear. The CDR3 extends over 15 amino acids. CDR1 WSHSY and CDR2 SAAADI come from the germline V gene. The V and J ends lost 4 bases and 5 bases respectively, with 17 bases between them. CDR3 residues: CASSVSLQRVETQYF. In DNA form, the CDR3 reads TGCGCCAGCAGTGTGAGCCTCCAACGCGTTGAGACCCAGTACTTC.

V and J are TRBV6-5 and TRBJ2-2; D is ambiguous. The V gene lost 2 bases and the J gene lost 4 bases, with 8 bases spanning the gap. This CDR3 has 14 residues. Germline V gene lookup returns CDR1 MNHEY and CDR2 SVGAGI. Here the CDR3 reads CASSYTRSTGELFF. The CDR3 bases are TGTGCCAGCAGTTACACCAGGAGCACCGGGGAGCTGTTTTTT.

CDR3 DNA sequence: TGTGCCAGCAGCGCGTTCGGGGGCGGGAGCTCCTACGAGCAGTACTTC. Translated, it gives CASSAFGGGSSYEQYF. The gene calls are TRBV9 and TRBJ2-7; possibly TRBD2 for D (7 bases). CDR1 and CDR2 from the germline V gene are SGDLS and YYNGEE. The CDR3 extends over 16 amino acids. Between the trimmed V and J ends, which lost 3 bases and 0 bases, there was a span of 16 bases.

V is TRBV15 and J is TRBJ2-5; tentatively, D is TRBD1 or TRBD2 (5 bases each). V was shortened by 1 base and J by 0 bases, with 15 bases between the two germline ends. The CDR3 consists of 17 residues. Germline loops: CDR1 LNHNV, CDR2 YYDKDF (reference sequence). The CDR3, as DNA: TGTGCCACCAGCAGAGTACCGGGACGGCAATACCAAGAGACCCAGTACTTC. Translating gives CATSRVPGRQYQETQYF.

This chain uses TRBV9 with TRBJ2-7, with 9 nucleotides matching TRBD2. CDR1 and CDR2 (germline): SGDLS, YYNGEE. After removal of 0 bases from V and 2 bases from J, the junction contained 12 bases not matched to a gene. The CDR3 totals 18 residues. For the CDR3, the DNA is TGTGCCAGCAGCGTAGGATTAGCGGGAGCCAACAAGCCCTACGAGCAGTACTTC. This gives the protein CASSVGLAGANKPYEQYF.

This chain links TRBV6-6 with TRBJ2-1; no definite D call. In germline, CDR1 is MNHNY, CDR2 SVGAGI (reference sequence). This CDR3 comprises 16 residues. The V gene lost 1 base and the J gene lost 6 bases, with 16 bases spanning the gap. The CDR3 region is CASSYFSLSGRNEQFF. DNA of the CDR3: TGTGCCAGCAGTTACTTTAGCTTATCTGGGCGCAATGAGCAGTTCTTC.

V gene TRBV19 combines with J gene TRBJ1-2, with 10 bases aligning to TRBD1. V lost 3 bases to trimming and J lost 8 bases; unmatched junction nucleotides: 9. Per the germline V gene, CDR1 is LNHDA and CDR2 is SQIVND (reference sequence). This CDR3 has 15 residues. CDR3 amino acids: CASSINGQGGKGYTF. As DNA, the CDR3 is TGTGCCAGTAGTATTAACGGACAGGGGGGAAAAGGCTACACCTTC.

The chain carries TRBV18 and TRBJ2-1, with D possibly matching TRBD2 (5 bases). V lost 6 bases to trimming and J lost 8 bases, with 11 bases between them. Germline V gene lookup returns CDR1 KGHSH and CDR2 LQKENI. The CDR3 is 12 residues long. This CDR3 reads CASSLDFDEQFF. CDR3 in DNA: TGTGCCAGCTCCCTGGACTTCGATGAGCAGTTCTTC.